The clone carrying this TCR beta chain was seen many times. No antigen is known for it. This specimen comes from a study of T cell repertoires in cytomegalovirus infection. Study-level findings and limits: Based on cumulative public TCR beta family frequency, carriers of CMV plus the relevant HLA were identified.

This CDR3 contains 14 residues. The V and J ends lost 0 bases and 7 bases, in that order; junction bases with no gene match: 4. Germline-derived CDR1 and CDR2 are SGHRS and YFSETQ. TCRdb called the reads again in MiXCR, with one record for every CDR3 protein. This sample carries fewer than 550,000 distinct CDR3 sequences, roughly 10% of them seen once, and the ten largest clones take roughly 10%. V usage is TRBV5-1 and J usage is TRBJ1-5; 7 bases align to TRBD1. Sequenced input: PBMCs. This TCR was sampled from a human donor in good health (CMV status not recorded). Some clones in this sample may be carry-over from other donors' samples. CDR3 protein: CASSLATGVQPQHF. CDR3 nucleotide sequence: TGCGCCAGCAGCTTGGCCACAGGGGTCCAGCCCCAGCATTTT.